This is a list of T cell receptor beta chains from one sample in a study of blood T cell repertoires in COVID-19. Using immunoSEQ multiplex PCR, the repertoire was profiled, and TCRdb retains in-frame clones only, with some absent. Of about 180,000 clones listed, around four fifths are singletons. The sequencing input was peripheral blood. Receptors were obtained from a woman aged 55-75 years with acute or convalescent COVID-19. Both conserved end residues are part of each CDR3. The order of the fields is V gene, clone size, D gene, J gene, CDR3 DNA, CDR3 protein. A D gene is named only where the DNA matches it firmly. Rows may omit the clone size; those that give it use once, few, many or a size class.

V gene: TRBV27
clone size: once
D gene: NA
J gene: TRBJ1-2
CDR3 DNA: TGTGCCAGCAGTCTGCAACCCGGGACTCCTGTTGACACCTTC
CDR3 protein: CASSLQPGTPVDTF

V gene: TRBV6-5
clone size: NA
D gene: TRBD1
J gene: TRBJ2-7
CDR3 DNA: TGTGCCAGCAACGACGGGACAGGGGGCCGGTACGAGCAGTACTTC
CDR3 protein: CASNDGTGGRYEQYF

V gene: TRBV6-6
clone size: NA
D gene: NA
J gene: TRBJ1-3
CDR3 DNA: TGTGCCAGCATCCCACCTTTAGAGAACACCATATATTTT
CDR3 protein: CASIPPLENTIYF

V gene: TRBV5-1
clone size: NA
D gene: TRBD2
J gene: TRBJ2-1
CDR3 DNA: TGCGCCAGCAGCTTCAGCGGGGGAACCTACAATGAGCAGTTCTTC
CDR3 protein: CASSFSGGTYNEQFF

V gene: TRBV18
clone size: NA
D gene: NA
J gene: TRBJ1-1
CDR3 DNA: TGTGCCAGCTCACCGCAGGGGAAAGAGGATACTGAAGCTTTCTTT
CDR3 protein: CASSPQGKEDTEAFF

V gene: TRBV7-3
clone size: NA
D gene: TRBD1
J gene: TRBJ1-6
CDR3 DNA: TGTGCCAGCAGCTTAAGGACAGGGGGCAGGAATTCACCCCTCCACTTT
CDR3 protein: CASSLRTGGRNSPLHF

V gene: TRBV7-6
clone size: NA
D gene: NA
J gene: TRBJ1-5
CDR3 DNA: TGTGCCAGCAGCTTAGGACAAGGGGGATATAGCAATCAGCCCCAGCATTTT
CDR3 protein: CASSLGQGGYSNQPQHF

V gene: TRBV7-2
clone size: NA
D gene: NA
J gene: TRBJ2-6
CDR3 DNA: TGTGCCAGCAGCTTAAGGAGTCCAGGGTCTGGGGCCAACGTCCTGACTTTC
CDR3 protein: CASSLRSPGSGANVLTF

V gene: TRBV19
clone size: NA
D gene: NA
J gene: TRBJ1-6
CDR3 DNA: TGTGCCAGTAGTATTCAGGGATCTAATTCACCCCTCCACTTT
CDR3 protein: CASSIQGSNSPLHF

V gene: TRBV6-5
clone size: NA
D gene: NA
J gene: TRBJ2-2
CDR3 DNA: TGTGCCAGCAGTTACGGAGGCGAAGAGGAGCTGTTTTTT
CDR3 protein: CASSYGGEEELFF

V gene: TRBV9
clone size: NA
D gene: TRBD1
J gene: TRBJ1-2
CDR3 DNA: TGTGCCAGCAGCGTAGACGCCTACCGAGACAGGGGTGGCTACACCTTC
CDR3 protein: CASSVDAYRDRGGYTF

V gene: TRBV3-1/TRBV3-2
clone size: NA
D gene: NA
J gene: TRBJ1-6
CDR3 DNA: TGTGCCAGCAGCCTCCGACAGGATTCACCCCTCCACTTT
CDR3 protein: CASSLRQDSPLHF

V gene: TRBV7-6
clone size: NA
D gene: NA
J gene: TRBJ1-3
CDR3 DNA: TGTGCCAGCAGCGAACAGACCACTTCTGGAAACACCATATATTTT
CDR3 protein: CASSEQTTSGNTIYF

V gene: TRBV18
clone size: NA
D gene: NA
J gene: TRBJ1-1
CDR3 DNA: TGTGCCAGCGCTTACAGGGCCCAGAACACTGAAGCTTTCTTT
CDR3 protein: CASAYRAQNTEAFF

V gene: TRBV19
clone size: NA
D gene: NA
J gene: TRBJ1-1
CDR3 DNA: TGTGCCAGTAATAGTCGGTGGAACACTGAAGCTTTCTTT
CDR3 protein: CASNSRWNTEAFF

V gene: TRBV6-2/TRBV6-3
clone size: NA
D gene: TRBD1
J gene: TRBJ2-6
CDR3 DNA: TGTGCCAGCAGTTACTTCCGGGACAGGGGCTCTGGGGCCAACGTCCTGACTTTC
CDR3 protein: CASSYFRDRGSGANVLTF

V gene: TRBV20-1
clone size: once
D gene: TRBD2
J gene: TRBJ2-1
CDR3 DNA: TGCAGTGCTAGTCGGGGGGGGAGTACTAGTGAGCAGTTCTTC
CDR3 protein: CSASRGGSTSEQFF

V gene: TRBV6-5
clone size: NA
D gene: NA
J gene: TRBJ2-7
CDR3 DNA: TGTGCCAGCAGGCAGACGGGCCGGGGCGAGCAGTACTTC
CDR3 protein: CASRQTGRGEQYF

V gene: TRBV30
clone size: NA
D gene: TRBD1
J gene: TRBJ2-3
CDR3 DNA: TGTGCCTGGAGTGACCGCCGACTACAGGGGTTGAGCACAGATACGCAGTATTTT
CDR3 protein: CAWSDRRLQGLSTDTQYF

V gene: TRBV18
clone size: few
D gene: NA
J gene: TRBJ2-7
CDR3 DNA: TGTGCCAGCTCACCACCGAGTCAGAGGAGTTACAAGTGGTACTTC
CDR3 protein: CASSPPSQRSYKWYF

V gene: TRBV19
clone size: once
D gene: NA
J gene: TRBJ2-6
CDR3 DNA: TGTGCCAGTAGTATCCCCAGGGGAAATAGTGGGGCCAACGTCCTGACTTTC
CDR3 protein: CASSIPRGNSGANVLTF

V gene: TRBV5-1
clone size: NA
D gene: TRBD2
J gene: TRBJ2-3
CDR3 DNA: TGCGCCAGCAGCTCAGGACTAGCGGGGTCATATAATACGCAGTATTTT
CDR3 protein: CASSSGLAGSYNTQYF

V gene: TRBV29-1
clone size: NA
D gene: NA
J gene: TRBJ2-1
CDR3 DNA: TGCAGCGCCCCGACGGCTAGCCCACACGAGCAGTTCTTC
CDR3 protein: CSAPTASPHEQFF

V gene: TRBV30
clone size: NA
D gene: TRBD2
J gene: TRBJ2-5
CDR3 DNA: TGTGCCTGGTCGATCAGCGGGGGATTCCAAGAGACCCAGTACTTC
CDR3 protein: CAWSISGGFQETQYF

V gene: TRBV12-3/TRBV12-4
clone size: NA
D gene: NA
J gene: TRBJ1-1
CDR3 DNA: TGTGCCAGCAGTCCAGGATTGAACACTGAAGCTTTCTTT
CDR3 protein: CASSPGLNTEAFF

V gene: TRBV11-2
clone size: NA
D gene: TRBD1
J gene: TRBJ2-3
CDR3 DNA: TGTGCCAGCAGCGAGGGACAGGGAAGCACAGATACGCAGTATTTT
CDR3 protein: CASSEGQGSTDTQYF

V gene: TRBV11-2
clone size: NA
D gene: NA
J gene: TRBJ1-1
CDR3 DNA: TGTGCCAGCAGCTTATACGGGGCCGGGAGGAACACTGAAGCTTTCTTT
CDR3 protein: CASSLYGAGRNTEAFF

V gene: TRBV10-1
clone size: NA
D gene: TRBD2
J gene: TRBJ2-3
CDR3 DNA: TGCGCCAGCAGTGAGTCTGGGGGGGGAGCAGATACGCAGTATTTT
CDR3 protein: CASSESGGGADTQYF

V gene: TRBV3-1/TRBV3-2
clone size: NA
D gene: TRBD2
J gene: TRBJ2-1
CDR3 DNA: TGTGCCAGCAGCCACCCGGGGGGGTCGCAGTTCTTC
CDR3 protein: CASSHPGGSQFF